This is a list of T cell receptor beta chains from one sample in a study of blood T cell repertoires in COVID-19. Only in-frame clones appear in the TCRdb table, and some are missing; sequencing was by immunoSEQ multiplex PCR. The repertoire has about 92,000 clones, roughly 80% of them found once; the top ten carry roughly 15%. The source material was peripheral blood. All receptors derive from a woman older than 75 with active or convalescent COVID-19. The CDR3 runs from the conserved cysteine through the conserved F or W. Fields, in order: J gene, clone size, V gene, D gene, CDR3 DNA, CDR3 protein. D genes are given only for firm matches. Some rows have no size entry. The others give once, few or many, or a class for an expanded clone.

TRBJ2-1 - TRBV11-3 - TGTGCCAGCAGCTTAGTAGCGGACGTAGAGCAGTTCTTC CASSLVADVEQFF
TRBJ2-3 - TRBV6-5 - TGTGCCAGCAGTTGGAGGGATACGCAGTATTTT CASSWRDTQYF
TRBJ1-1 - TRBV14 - TGTGCCAGCAGCCAAGGACGGGGTACAGTAGTCACTGAAGCTTTCTTT CASSQGRGTVVTEAFF
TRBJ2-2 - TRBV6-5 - TGTGCCAGCAGCCTCGGACTGGGAGGGGAGCTGTTTTTT CASSLGLGGELFF
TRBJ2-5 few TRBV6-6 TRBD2 TGTGCCAGCAGCCCCACGGAATTAGCGGGCGAGACCCAGTACTTC CASSPTELAGETQYF
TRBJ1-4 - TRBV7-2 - TGTGCCAGCAGCTTAGTGTCAGGGGTCGATAATGAAAAACTGTTTTTT CASSLVSGVDNEKLFF
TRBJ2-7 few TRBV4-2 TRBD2 TGTGCCAGCAGCCAAGTAGGAGCGGGGGGACTCTACGAGCAGTACTTC CASSQVGAGGLYEQYF
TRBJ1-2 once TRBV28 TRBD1 TGTGCCAGCACCCAACAGGGGTACTATGGCTACACCTTC CASTQQGYYGYTF
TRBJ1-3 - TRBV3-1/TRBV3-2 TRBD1 TGTGCCAGCAGCTACAGGGGGACCCTCTCTGGAAACACCATATATTTT CASSYRGTLSGNTIYF
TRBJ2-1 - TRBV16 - TGTGCCAGCAGCCTACGACAGAGCTCCTACAATGAGCAGTTCTTC CASSLRQSSYNEQFF
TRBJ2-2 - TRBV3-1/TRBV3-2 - TGTGCCAGCAGCCACAGACAGGTGAACACCGGGGAGCTGTTTTTT CASSHRQVNTGELFF
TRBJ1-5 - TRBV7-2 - TGTGCCAGCAGCTCTAGTCCCAGTAGTCAGCCCCAGCATTTT CASSSSPSSQPQHF
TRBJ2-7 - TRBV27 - TGTGCCAGCAGTTTAGGTGGGAGATCCTCCTACGAGCAGTACTTC CASSLGGRSSYEQYF
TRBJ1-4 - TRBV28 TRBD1 TGTGCCAGCAGTTTTCAGACAGGGGGACAAGAAAAACTGTTTTTT CASSFQTGGQEKLFF
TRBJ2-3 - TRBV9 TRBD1 TGTGCCAGCAGCCCGGACAGGGGAGGAGATACGCAGTATTTT CASSPDRGGDTQYF
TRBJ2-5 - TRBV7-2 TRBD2 TGTGCCAGCAGCCGGATAGCGGGCGGAGGGGAGACCCAGTACTTC CASSRIAGGGETQYF
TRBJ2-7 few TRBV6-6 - TGTGCCAGCAGTTACCACTACGAGCAGTACTTC CASSYHYEQYF
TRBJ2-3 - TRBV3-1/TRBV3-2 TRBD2 TGTGCCAGCAGCCAAGAGAGAGCCTTTTGCGGGACTAGCGGGGGAAACACAGATACGCAGTATTTT CASSQERAFCGTSGGNTDTQYF
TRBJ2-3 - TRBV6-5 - TGTGCCAGCAGGGGGGGGCACCCGGGGGATACGCAGTATTTT CASRGGHPGDTQYF
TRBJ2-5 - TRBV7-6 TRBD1 TGTGCCAGCAGCATAACCGGGACAGGGGAGCAAGAGACCCAGTACTTC CASSITGTGEQETQYF
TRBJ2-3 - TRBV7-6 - TGTGCCAGCAGCTTATTGGCCCGACTAGATACGCAGTATTTT CASSLLARLDTQYF
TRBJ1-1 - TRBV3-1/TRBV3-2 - TGTGCCAGCAGCCAAGATGCGGCCCCCGGGAACACTGAAGCTTTCTTT CASSQDAAPGNTEAFF
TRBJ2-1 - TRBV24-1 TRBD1 TGTGCCACCAGTGCCCTGGACAGGGAAGATGAGCAGTTCTTC CATSALDREDEQFF
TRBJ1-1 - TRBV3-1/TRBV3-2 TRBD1 TGTGCCAGCAGCTACAGGGGAGGCACTGAAGCTTTCTTT CASSYRGGTEAFF
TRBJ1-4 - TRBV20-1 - TGCAGTGCTAGTTCGGGTGACTCAACTAATGAAAAACTGTTTTTT CSASSGDSTNEKLFF
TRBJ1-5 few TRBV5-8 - TGTGCCAGCAGCTTCCGGGCCGGGGGAGGACGACCCCAGCATTTT CASSFRAGGGRPQHF
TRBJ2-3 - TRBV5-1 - TGCGCCAGCTACATTGGGGGCCCAAGCACAGATACGCAGTATTTT CASYIGGPSTDTQYF
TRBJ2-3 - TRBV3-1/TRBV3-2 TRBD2 TGTGCCAGCAGCCACCTGAGCGGGGGGGGCGATACGCAGTATTTT CASSHLSGGGDTQYF